The next 5 T cell receptor beta chains were all read from a single sample in a study of tissue T cells after allogeneic stem cell transplantation. This table comes from immunoSEQ multiplex PCR, and its TCRdb copy is limited to in-frame clones, with some not included. The table has 28,000 or so clones, about 89% seen once; the top ten hold about 2%. The sample here was blood, taken before transplantation. These receptors originate from a male donor at least 60 years old who later had graft-versus-host disease after an allogeneic stem cell transplant.

The chain combines TRBV29-1 with TRBJ2-7, with TRBD1 as a possible D gene (5 bases). The CDR3 length is 11 residues. V lost 4 bases, J lost 3 bases, and 7 bases lay in between. Germline-derived CDR1 and CDR2 are SQVTM and ANQGSEA. CDR3 protein: CSVADSYEQYF. The DNA of the CDR3 is TGCAGCGTTGCTGACAGCTACGAGCAGTACTTC.

This clone was recorded only once. J is TRBJ2-7 and V is TRBV7-6; 8 nucleotides agree with TRBD1. Per germline, CDR1 SGHVS and CDR2 FNYEAQ. The CDR3 has 15 amino acids. The J segment lost 4 bases and the V segment lost 0 bases, leaving 5 bases of the junction unmatched. As DNA, the CDR3 is TGTGCCAGCAGCTTAGCGCCGGACAGGGAGTACGAGCAGTACTTC. It codes for CASSLAPDREYEQYF.

V usage is TRBV28 and J usage is TRBJ1-2, with TRBD1 identical over 7 bases. V shed 5 bases and J 8 bases; nucleotides not matched to a gene: 23. The germline V gene encodes CDR1 MDHEN and CDR2 SYDVKM. The CDR3 consists of 18 residues. The CDR3 loop is CASSTAGVRTGRGRGYTF. The DNA for the CDR3 is TGTGCCAGCAGTACCGCCGGGGTCCGGACAGGTCGAGGTCGGGGCTACACCTTC.

This chain joins TRBV7-2 and TRBJ2-7, with D unclear. There are 14 residues in the CDR3. The germline V and J ends were trimmed by 4 bases and 2 bases, with 12 bases remaining between them. Germline assignment: CDR1 SGHTA and CDR2 FQGNSA. The DNA for the CDR3 is TGTGCCAGCAGCTCCCGACTGAATCCCTACGAGCAGTACTTC. It codes for CASSSRLNPYEQYF. The variable domain in full, with the rest retrieved from reference TRBV7-2 and TRBJ2-7, is GAGVSQSPSNKVTEKGKDVELRCDPISGHTALYWYRQSLGQGLEFLIYFQGNSAPDKSGLPSDRFSAERTGGSVSTLTIQRTQQEDSAVYLCASSSRLNPYEQYFGPGTRLTVT.

The genes are TRBV28 and TRBJ1-2; possible D gene TRBD1, 5 bases. This CDR3 has 14 residues. The V end was cut by 2 bases, the J end by 7 bases, with 14 bases between. Germline V gene sequence: CDR1 MDHEN, CDR2 SYDVKM. The CDR3 nucleotides read TGTGCCAGCAGTTTACAGGGAGTTCTCGGTGGCTACACCTTC. Its translation is CASSLQGVLGGYTF.